These T cell receptor beta chains were read from a single sample in a study of T cell responses to AZD1222 COVID-19 vaccine. Clones were sequenced by immunoSEQ multiplex PCR, and TCRdb holds only the in-frame ones, with some missing. The sample holds more than 110,000 clones; 75% to 90% are singletons and the top ten take approximately 8%. The source was peripheral blood, collected on day 0 of AZD1222 vaccination. Receptors were obtained from an adult in good health. The conserved cysteine and the conserved F or W are not part of the CDR3 here. Fields, in order: D gene, V gene, J gene, CDR3 protein. D genes are given only for firm matches.

TRBD1,TRBV7-2,TRBJ1-2,ASTDQGAYT
TRBD1,TRBV15,TRBJ1-1,ATSPGAGDSTEAF
NA,TRBV13,TRBJ2-1,ASSLWGSAYNEQF
TRBD1,TRBV30,TRBJ1-2,AWSRDRPYGYT
NA,TRBV19,TRBJ2-7,ASSISGVFSYEQY
NA,TRBV11-2,TRBJ1-2,ASSLDPADLYGYT
NA,TRBV11-2,TRBJ1-1,ASSWGGEAF
TRBD2,TRBV27,TRBJ2-7,ASSLRGLAYEQY
NA,TRBV25-1,TRBJ1-5,ASSESWADLPQH
NA,TRBV24-1,TRBJ1-1,ATSNPWGTEAF
NA,TRBV28,TRBJ2-5,ASTRVGQETQY
NA,TRBV18,TRBJ1-3,ASSPVTGTGNTIY
NA,TRBV20-1,TRBJ1-1,SAVGTEAF
TRBD1,TRBV4-1,TRBJ1-3,ASSQVGTDPGNTIY
NA,TRBV27,TRBJ2-7,ASSLIARGWEQY
TRBD1,TRBV15,TRBJ1-5,ATAPDRVTRGGNQPQH
NA,TRBV7-2,TRBJ2-5,ASSLGVSRGETQY
NA,TRBV29-1,TRBJ2-5,SVGRGYRAPGETQY
NA,TRBV6-5,TRBJ2-2,ASSQPGDTGELF
NA,TRBV29-1,TRBJ1-2,SVPLGPGGGYT
NA,TRBV4-1,TRBJ1-1,ASSQGLTEAF
TRBD1,TRBV28,TRBJ2-3,ASSLTDRGSTDTQY
TRBD1,TRBV19,TRBJ1-5,ASSIDPLTRQGGNQPQH
NA,TRBV6-6,TRBJ1-2,ASSYKRDYGYT
TRBD1,TRBV18,TRBJ1-5,ASSGTGGNQPQH
TRBD1,TRBV28,TRBJ2-5,ASSMGQGETQY
TRBD2,TRBV27,TRBJ2-7,ASSGTGLSRSYEQY
NA,TRBV2,TRBJ1-5,ASSSVDQPQH
NA,TRBV7-9,TRBJ1-2,ASSPSGTFNYGYT
NA,TRBV5-1,TRBJ2-7,ASSFGGDEQY
TRBD1,TRBV3-1/TRBV3-2,TRBJ1-2,ASSHPTGLAGGYT
NA,TRBV24-1,TRBJ1-5,ATSELTDEGCNQPQH
TRBD2,TRBV10-3,TRBJ2-1,AISEGTINNEQF
TRBD1,TRBV12-3/TRBV12-4,TRBJ2-7,ASSRQGYEQY
NA,TRBV27,TRBJ1-5,ASSPGGRGNQPQH
NA,TRBV30,TRBJ1-1,AWSEEGWTEAF
NA,TRBV24-1,TRBJ2-1,ATSDYNSYNEQF
NA,TRBV19,TRBJ1-6,ASGTDDSPLH
TRBD2,TRBV10-3,TRBJ2-1,AIGGLAGHNEQF
TRBD1,TRBV19,TRBJ2-1,ASSRLRGGGNEQF
NA,TRBV7-2,TRBJ1-1,ASSLPARYITEAF
TRBD1,TRBV9,TRBJ1-1,ASSPTGQAGTEAF
NA,TRBV12-3/TRBV12-4,TRBJ2-4,ASSHGNIQY
NA,TRBV27,TRBJ2-7,ASSYGPGGSYEQY
NA,TRBV9,TRBJ1-1,ASSDEGVTEAF
NA,TRBV3-1/TRBV3-2,TRBJ2-6,ASSQTGFGANVLT
TRBD2,TRBV5-4,TRBJ2-1,ASSHSGRGYNEQF
NA,TRBV4-1,TRBJ2-2,ASSQRSWSENTGELF
NA,TRBV6-1,TRBJ1-2,ASSEHSWGYT
NA,TRBV19,TRBJ1-2,ASSIARGYT
TRBD2,TRBV7-9,TRBJ2-1,ASSLEGMGLAGTGNEQF